This T cell receptor (beta chain) stems from a study of CD8+ T cells in alopecia areata. This clone was recorded once. The antigen is unknown. As the sequencing template, cDNA was produced by extracting RNA and reverse transcribing it. The data were produced by immunoSEQ multiplex PCR, yet TCRdb's version contains in-frame clones alone and is incomplete. The table shows around 80,000 clones, with roughly half occurring only once. Lesional scalp punch biopsies and peripheral blood were collected from alopecia areata patients. General study points: Resident alphabeta T-cell populations of normal skin are likewise subject to sequencing in scalp samples. Elevated clonality characterized lesional scalp relative to normal scalp, particularly in alopecia totalis/universalis.

The sequence was collected from a human donor with alopecia areata. The source material was NKG2D-high CD8+ T cells sorted from blood.

The CDR3: CASSFGGADYGYTF. Written as DNA, the CDR3 is TGTGCCAGCAGCTTTGGGGGCGCGGACTATGGCTACACCTTC. The rearrangement links TRBV5-4 to TRBJ1-2; TRBD1 might be the D (6 bases). CDR1 and CDR2 (germline): SGHNT, YYREEE (reference sequence). Trimming left V 2 bases short and J 3 bases short, with 11 bases between. CDR3 length equals 14 residues.